This TCR beta chain comes out of a study of early T cells in non-severe SARS-CoV-2 infection. Whole-study context: Unsorted whole-blood RNA was sequenced in bulk, leaving chains unpaired. General study points: Matching against VDJdb likely underestimated virus-specific expansions, favoring anti-spike CD8.

V dropped 3 bases and J dropped 1 base, with 13 bases sitting between them. CDR1 and CDR2 from the germline V gene are MDHEN and SYDVKM. This CDR3 comprises 17 residues. Unique molecular identifiers were attached to individual cDNA molecules. TCRdb recomputed calls from the 5' RACE reads with MiXCR, one row per CDR3 protein. The sample shows about 35,000 distinct CDR3 sequences, approximately 5.1% of them seen only once. This clonotype has at least ten counts. Antigen unknown. The chain joins TRBV28 to TRBJ1-6; D gene uncertain. Material: whole blood, obtained at baseline. The TCR originated in an adult who was a healthcare worker with PCR-confirmed SARS-CoV-2 infection or an uninfected control (not recorded which). The CDR3 nucleotides are TGTGCCAGCAGTTTCCAGCTCACGGGATCCTATAATTCACCCCTCCACTTT. It yields the protein CASSFQLTGSYNSPLHF.